The next 32 T cell receptor beta chains were all read from a single sample in a study of blood T cell repertoires in COVID-19. TCRdb's copy holds only in-frame clones and misses some; the assay was immunoSEQ multiplex PCR. Altogether over 80,000 clones are present, approximately 89% being singletons, with the ten largest covering about 20%. The specimen sequenced was peripheral blood. The receptor source for this set is a human donor in a cohort sampled during active COVID-19.

Note on this clone: Germline and junction disagree at one end, which may indicate a read error. V is TRBV7-4 and J is TRBJ2-5; TRBD2 aligns across 12 bases. This CDR3 has 17 amino acids. CDR1 is SGHVT, CDR2 SQSDAQ, per germline. DNA for the CDR3: TGTGCCAGCAGCTTACTCTCCCTAGCGGGAGGGCCGGAGATCCAGTACTTC. Its translation: CASSLLSLAGGPEIQYF.

The gene calls are TRBV3-1 (or the pseudogene TRBV3-2) and TRBJ2-2, with D unclear. Germline V gene lookup returns CDR1 LGHDT and CDR2 YNNKEL (reference sequence). Trimming removed 4 bases from V and 5 bases from J, with 5 bases in between. This CDR3 contains 12 residues. The CDR3 region is CASSPGTGELFF. The CDR3 nucleotides are TGTGCCAGCAGCCCCGGGACCGGGGAGCTGTTTTTT.

The rearrangement joins TRBV4-1 to TRBJ2-6; 7 bases are shared with TRBD1. Trimming took 1 base from V and 4 from J; bases not matched to a gene: 10. The CDR3 spans 18 residues. Germline CDR1 reads MGHRA; CDR2 reads YSYEKL. The CDR3 DNA is TGCGCCAGCAGCCAAGGGCCGGGGACAGCAAGGGGGGCCAACGTCCTGACTTTC. This codes for CASSQGPGTARGANVLTF.

The genes are TRBV5-6 and TRBJ2-2, with TRBD2 matching 9 bases. The germline CDR1 and CDR2 sequences are SGHDT and YYEEEE. This CDR3 comprises 19 residues. Germline trimming cut 4 bases from V and 0 bases from J; bases unmatched to any gene: 13. CDR3 sequence (DNA): TGTGCCAGCAGCGGAACCGGGACTAGCATTAACCCGAACACCGGGGAGCTGTTTTTT. Translation gives CASSGTGTSINPNTGELFF.

The rearrangement uses TRBV6-5 and TRBJ2-1, with D possibly TRBD2 on 6 matching bases. CDR1 MNHEY and CDR2 SVGAGI come from the germline V gene. The V gene lost 4 bases and the J gene lost 15 bases, with 16 bases spanning the gap. CDR3 length: 12 amino acids. The CDR3 sequence: CASSSLWEEVFF. The CDR3 coding sequence is TGTGCCAGCAGTTCCCTCTGGGAGGAGGTGTTCTTC.

V is TRBV14 and J is TRBJ2-7; 7 bases align to TRBD2. The J segment lost 0 bases and the V segment lost 0 bases, leaving 5 bases of the junction unmatched. Germline-derived CDR1 and CDR2 are SGHDN and FVKESK. There are 16 residues in the CDR3. CDR3 nucleotides: TGTGCCAGCAGCCAAGATGGCGGACTAGTCTCCTACGAGCAGTACTTC. Residues: CASSQDGGLVSYEQYF.

The chain joins TRBV2 to TRBJ2-7; 7 nucleotides agree with TRBD1. Germline V gene sequence: CDR1 SNHLY, CDR2 FYNNEI. The CDR3 has 14 amino acids. The J segment lost 12 bases and the V segment lost 5 bases, leaving 16 bases of the junction unmatched. The CDR3 DNA reads as TGTGCCAGCAGTAATCCCGGGACAGAGACAATTCTGTACTTC. Residues: CASSNPGTETILYF.

The rearrangement links TRBV5-4 to TRBJ2-7, with 12 bases aligning to TRBD2. Germline V lookup: CDR1 SGHNT, CDR2 YYREEE (reference sequence). CDR3 length: 15 residues. V was pared by 4 bases and J by 2 bases, with 4 bases of the junction left unmatched. In DNA form, the CDR3 reads TGTGCCAGCAGCATCGGACTAGCGGGAACCTACGAGCAGTACTTC. Residues: CASSIGLAGTYEQYF.

This sequence joins TRBV13 and TRBJ2-7; the match to TRBD1 covers 9 bases. Looked up from germline, CDR1 is PRHDT and CDR2 is FYEKMQ (reference sequence). This CDR3 is built from 15 residues. After removal of 5 bases from V and 1 base from J, the junction contained 6 bases not matched to a gene. The CDR3 coding sequence is TGTGCCAGCAGCCCGGGACAGGGTGGTTCCTACGAGCAGTACTTC. Translating gives CASSPGQGGSYEQYF.

This clone was picked up one time. The rearrangement uses TRBV4-1 and TRBJ2-7, with D unclear. CDR1 is MGHRA, CDR2 YSYEKL, per germline. Trimming cost V 1 base and J 4 bases, with 14 bases left between them. This CDR3 spans 15 amino acids. The CDR3: CASSQAGLASYEQYF. In nucleotides, the CDR3 is TGCGCCAGCAGCCAAGCTGGGTTAGCATCTTACGAGCAGTACTTC.

The chain carries TRBV12-3 or TRBV12-4 and TRBJ2-1, with D uncertain. V shed 5 bases and J shed 7 bases, with 9 bases lying between them. The CDR3 runs to 12 residues. CDR3 sequence reads: CASSLLLNEQFF. As DNA, the CDR3 is TGTGCCAGCAGTCTCCTATTAAATGAGCAGTTCTTC.

J is TRBJ1-4 and V is TRBV19; 8 nucleotides line up with TRBD1. Germline V lookup: CDR1 LNHDA, CDR2 SQIVND (reference sequence). The CDR3 consists of 16 residues. Trimming took 3 bases from V and 4 from J; bases not matched to a gene: 7. DNA for the CDR3: TGTGCCAGTAGTATCGTCAGGGGGCGACGTAATGAAAAACTGTTTTTT. Its translation: CASSIVRGRRNEKLFF.

This clone appeared many times. The chain links TRBV2 to TRBJ2-2; 11 positions match TRBD2. The CDR3 contains 16 residues. The junction had 4 bases not matched to a gene; V was cut back by 5 bases and J by 2 bases. CDR1 SNHLY and CDR2 FYNNEI come from the germline V gene. The CDR3 DNA reads as TGTGCCAGCAGTCAGCTAGCGGGAGGCAACACCGGGGAGCTGTTTTTT. Translated, it gives CASSQLAGGNTGELFF.

In DNA form, the CDR3 reads TGTGCCATCAGTGGGACAGGGGTCACTGAAGCTTTCTTT. This codes for CAISGTGVTEAFF. V gene TRBV10-3 combines with J gene TRBJ1-1; 9 bases align to TRBD1. This CDR3 comprises 13 residues. Unmatched junction bases numbered 1, after V lost 4 bases and J lost 4 bases. CDR1 is ENHRY, CDR2 SYGVKD, per germline.

The chain combines TRBV7-6 with TRBJ2-1; D is unresolved. The CDR3 consists of 16 residues. The V gene lost 5 bases and the J gene lost 0 bases, with 14 bases spanning the gap. CDR1 SGHVS and CDR2 FNYEAQ come from the germline V gene. The CDR3: CASSRMQSDSYNEQFF. CDR3 nucleotides: TGTGCCAGCAGCCGAATGCAGTCAGACTCCTACAATGAGCAGTTCTTC.

The rearrangement uses TRBV28 and TRBJ2-3; 7 bases map to TRBD2. Unmatched junction bases numbered 12, after V lost 6 bases and J lost 12 bases. Looked up from germline, CDR1 is MDHEN and CDR2 is SYDVKM. This CDR3 region has 13 residues. CDR3: CASSEGLVPIQYF. The CDR3 bases are TGTGCCAGCAGCGAAGGACTAGTCCCCATTCAGTATTTT.

This clone was detected once. The chain joins TRBV29-1 to TRBJ2-1; D is possibly TRBD2 (6 bases). Looked up from germline, CDR1 is SQVTM and CDR2 is ANQGSEA. Trimming left V 3 bases short and J 5 bases short, with 14 bases between. The CDR3 totals 14 residues. CDR3 sequence reads: CSVDFPGSNNEQFF. The CDR3 coding sequence is TGCAGCGTTGATTTCCCCGGGAGTAACAATGAGCAGTTCTTC.

V and J are TRBV12-3 or TRBV12-4 and TRBJ2-7, with D uncertain. This CDR3 has 11 residues. Trimming shortened V by 5 bases and J by 2 bases, and 4 bases separated the two germline ends. The CDR3 reads CASSTTYEQYF. The CDR3 DNA follows: TGTGCCAGCAGTACTACCTACGAGCAGTACTTC.

The V call is TRBV5-1, the J call TRBJ1-6, with D possibly being TRBD1 (5 bases). The germline V and J ends were trimmed by 4 bases and 8 bases, with 16 bases remaining between them. The CDR3 sequence is 15 residues long. Per the germline V gene, CDR1 is SGHRS and CDR2 is YFSETQ. The CDR3 protein is CASSPSAGKDSPLHF. The DNA for the CDR3 is TGCGCCAGCAGCCCTTCGGCAGGGAAAGATTCACCCCTCCACTTT.

This sequence joins TRBV4-1 and TRBJ1-2; D might be TRBD1 (6 bases). The germline CDR1 and CDR2 sequences are MGHRA and YSYEKL. Trimming took 0 bases from V and 4 from J, leaving 18 bases between them. This CDR3 region has 17 residues. This chain's CDR3 is CASSQEATPGQSYGYTF. The CDR3 DNA sequence: TGCGCCAGCAGCCAAGAAGCTACCCCCGGACAGAGCTATGGCTACACCTTC.

The V and J genes are TRBV6-2 or TRBV6-3 and TRBJ2-7; tentatively, D is TRBD1 (7 bases). Trimming removed 2 bases from V and 4 bases from J, with 18 bases in between. This CDR3 contains 16 residues. In germline, CDR1 is MNHEY, CDR2 SVGEGT. Here the CDR3 reads CASSYQPAGGIYEQYF. DNA of the CDR3: TGTGCCAGCAGTTACCAGCCCGCAGGGGGGATTTACGAGCAGTACTTC.

The chain links TRBV5-1 to TRBJ2-1; the match to TRBD2 covers 13 bases. V trimming: 4 bases; J trimming: 6 bases; junction bases outside the gene matches: 7. The CDR3 sequence is 16 residues long. Germline V gives CDR1 SGHRS, CDR2 YFSETQ. The CDR3 DNA sequence: TGCGCCAGCAGCGTGGAACTAGCGGGAGGGTTCAATGAGCAGTTCTTC. Translation: CASSVELAGGFNEQFF. The whole variable domain, remainder taken from reference TRBV5-1 and TRBJ2-1, is KAGVTQTPRYLIKTRGQQVTLSCSPISGHRSVSWYQQTPGQGLQFLFEYFSETQRNKGNFPGRFSGRQFSNSRSEMNVSTLELGDSALYLCASSVELAGGFNEQFFGPGTRLTVL.

V usage is TRBV7-2 and J usage is TRBJ1-2; maybe TRBD1 (6 bases). With 3 bases removed from V and 4 bases from J, the gap between germline ends came to 18 bases. Germline lookup yields CDR1 SGHTA and CDR2 FQGNSA. The CDR3 totals 16 residues. The DNA for the CDR3 is TGTGCCAGCAGCTTTTCCCCGTTAGGACAGCTCTATGGCTACACCTTC. The encoded protein is CASSFSPLGQLYGYTF.

The chain couples TRBV7-2 to TRBJ2-7; 7 bases line up with TRBD1. The junction had 12 bases not matched to a gene; V was cut back by 6 bases and J by 4 bases. The CDR3 length is 15 residues. CDR1 and CDR2 from the germline V gene are SGHTA and FQGNSA. This CDR3 reads CASSGGTAGAYEQYF. CDR3 DNA: TGTGCCAGCAGTGGTGGGACAGCTGGGGCATACGAGCAGTACTTC. The variable domain in full, with the rest retrieved from reference TRBV7-2 and TRBJ2-7, is GAGVSQSPSNKVTEKGKDVELRCDPISGHTALYWYRQSLGQGLEFLIYFQGNSAPDKSGLPSDRFSAERTGGSVSTLTIQRTQQEDSAVYLCASSGGTAGAYEQYFGPGTRLTVT.

About this clone: The junction departs from the called germline gene at one end, perhaps through a read error. This chain uses TRBV3-1 (or the pseudogene TRBV3-2) with TRBJ2-7; D perhaps matches TRBD2 (5 bases). This CDR3 is built from 15 residues. CDR1 is LGHDT and CDR2 is YNNKEL in the germline V gene (reference sequence). DNA for the CDR3: TGTGCCAGCAGCCAAGAACTCGAATTGAAGTTTGGAGCGGACTTC. This sequence encodes CASSQELELKFGADF.

V usage is TRBV6-5 and J usage is TRBJ2-2; 8 nucleotides align to TRBD2. The germline V gene has CDR1 MNHEY and CDR2 SVGAGI. The CDR3 sequence is 14 residues long. V dropped 6 bases and J dropped 1; count of bases not matched to a gene: 1. The CDR3, as DNA: TGTGCCAGCAGACTAGCGGAGAACACCGGGGAGCTGTTTTTT. Translating it yields CASRLAENTGELFF.

This chain connects TRBV2 to TRBJ1-1; D is perhaps TRBD1 (6 bases). The CDR3 runs 15 residues. Looked up from germline, CDR1 is SNHLY and CDR2 is FYNNEI. V shed 0 bases and J shed 6 bases, with 14 bases lying between them. The CDR3 loop is CASSEAPPGQAEAFF. The CDR3 coding sequence is TGTGCCAGCAGTGAAGCGCCTCCGGGACAAGCTGAAGCTTTCTTT.

This chain uses TRBV12-3 or TRBV12-4 with TRBJ2-7; D may be TRBD1 (5 bases). This CDR3 is 13 amino acids long. Trimming shortened V by 6 bases and J by 3 bases, and 12 bases separated the two germline ends. This CDR3 reads CASSRVIFYEQYF. The CDR3 DNA reads TGTGCCAGCAGCAGGGTCATATTCTACGAGCAGTACTTC.

The CDR3 loop reads CASSPGEITDTQYF. The CDR3 coding sequence is TGTGCCAGCAGTCCCGGGGAAATCACAGATACGCAGTATTTT. The rearrangement joins TRBV28 to TRBJ2-3; a possible D gene is TRBD2 (5 bases). Trimming stripped 5 bases from V and 2 bases from J, with 11 bases between. Looked up from germline, CDR1 is MDHEN and CDR2 is SYDVKM. The CDR3 covers 14 residues. The full variable domain, rest sourced from reference TRBV28 and TRBJ2-3, is DVKVTQSSRYLVKRTGEKVFLECVQDMDHENMFWYRQDPGLGLRLIYFSYDVKMKEKGDIPEGYSVSREKKERFSLILESASTNQTSMYLCASSPGEITDTQYFGPGTRLTVL.

V gene TRBV5-1 combines with J gene TRBJ2-7; a weak D match, TRBD2 (5 bases). The CDR3 has 15 amino acids. V lost 5 bases, J lost 4 bases, and 19 bases lay in between. From germline, CDR1 is SGHRS and CDR2 YFSETQ. CDR3 DNA: TGCGCCAGCAGGCCGCTGGGAAGCGGAGCTTACGAGCAGTACTTC. This codes for CASRPLGSGAYEQYF. The full variable domain, with the rest looked up from reference TRBV5-1 and TRBJ2-7, is KAGVTQTPRYLIKTRGQQVTLSCSPISGHRSVSWYQQTPGQGLQFLFEYFSETQRNKGNFPGRFSGRQFSNSRSEMNVSTLELGDSALYLCASRPLGSGAYEQYFGPGTRLTVT.

The gene calls are TRBV5-4 and TRBJ1-2, with a possible D match to TRBD1 (5 bases). Germline CDR1 reads SGHNT; CDR2 reads YYREEE (reference sequence). V lost 4 bases and J lost 4, with 14 bases in between. The length of the CDR3 is 14 residues. The CDR3 region has the DNA TGTGCCAGCAGCCCCGTAGACAGCCTCTATGGCTACACCTTC. Translation: CASSPVDSLYGYTF.

The count of this clone is one. V gene TRBV2 combines with J gene TRBJ2-5; the match to TRBD2 covers 8 bases. Unmatched junction bases numbered 8, after V lost 4 bases and J lost 4 bases. The CDR3 spans 15 residues. Germline CDR1 reads SNHLY; CDR2 reads FYNNEI. In DNA, the CDR3 is TGTGCCAGCAGTGGGTATCGGGAGGGCCTAGAGACCCAGTACTTC. It codes for CASSGYREGLETQYF. The full variable domain, rest sourced from reference TRBV2 and TRBJ2-5, is EPEVTQTPSHQVTQMGQEVILRCVPISNHLYFYWYRQILGQKVEFLVSFYNNEISEKSEIFDDQFSVERPDGSNFTLKIRSTKLEDSAMYFCASSGYREGLETQYFGPGTRLLVL.